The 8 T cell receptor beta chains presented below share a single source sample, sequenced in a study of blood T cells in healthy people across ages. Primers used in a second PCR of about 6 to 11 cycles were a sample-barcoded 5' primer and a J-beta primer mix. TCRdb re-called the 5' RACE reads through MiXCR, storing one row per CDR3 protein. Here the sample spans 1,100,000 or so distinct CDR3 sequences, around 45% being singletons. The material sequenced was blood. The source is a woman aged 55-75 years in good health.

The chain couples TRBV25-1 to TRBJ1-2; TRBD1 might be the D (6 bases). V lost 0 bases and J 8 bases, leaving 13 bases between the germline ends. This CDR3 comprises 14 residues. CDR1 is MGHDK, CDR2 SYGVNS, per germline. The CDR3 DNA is TGTGCCAGCAGTGAATACCCCCGGGACACCGGCTACACCTTC. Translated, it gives CASSEYPRDTGYTF.

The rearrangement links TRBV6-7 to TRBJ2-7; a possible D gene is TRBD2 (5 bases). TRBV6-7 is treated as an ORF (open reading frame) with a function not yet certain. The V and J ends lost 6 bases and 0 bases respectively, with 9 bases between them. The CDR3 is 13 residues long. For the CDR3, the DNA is TGTGCCAGCAGACTACGGGGCTCCTACGAGCAGTACTTC. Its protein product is CASRLRGSYEQYF.

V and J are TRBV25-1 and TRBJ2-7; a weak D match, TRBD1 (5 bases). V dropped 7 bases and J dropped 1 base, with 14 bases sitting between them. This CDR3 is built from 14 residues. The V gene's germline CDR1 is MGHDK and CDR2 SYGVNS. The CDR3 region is CASTSQGRSYEQYF. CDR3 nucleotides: TGTGCCAGCACCTCGCAGGGAAGGTCCTACGAGCAGTACTTC.

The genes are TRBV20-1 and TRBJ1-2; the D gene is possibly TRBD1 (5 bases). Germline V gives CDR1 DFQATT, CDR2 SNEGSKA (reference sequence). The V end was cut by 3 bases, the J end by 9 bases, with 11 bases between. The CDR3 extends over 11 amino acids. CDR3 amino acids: CSASREWSYTF. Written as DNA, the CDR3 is TGCAGTGCTAGCAGGGAGTGGAGCTACACCTTC.

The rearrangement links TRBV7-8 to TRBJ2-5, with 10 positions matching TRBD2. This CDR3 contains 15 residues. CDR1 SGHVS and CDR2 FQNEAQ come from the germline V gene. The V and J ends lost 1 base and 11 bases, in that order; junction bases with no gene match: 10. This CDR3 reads CASSLGSGRAVEQYF. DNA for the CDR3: TGTGCCAGCAGCTTAGGAAGCGGGAGGGCCGTAGAGCAGTACTTC.

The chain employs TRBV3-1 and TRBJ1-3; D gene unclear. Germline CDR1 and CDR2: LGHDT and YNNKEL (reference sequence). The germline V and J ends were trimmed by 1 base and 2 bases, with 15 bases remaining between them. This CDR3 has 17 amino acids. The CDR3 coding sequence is TGTGCCAGCAGCCAAGCGTCGCGCTTATTCACTGGAAACACCATATATTTT. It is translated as CASSQASRLFTGNTIYF.

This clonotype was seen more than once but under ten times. CDR3 in amino acids: CAITQGNGYTF. As DNA, the CDR3 is TGTGCCATTACACAGGGGAATGGCTACACCTTC. The chain couples TRBV10-3 to TRBJ1-2; 7 nucleotides line up with TRBD1. This CDR3 has 11 residues. The junction had 4 bases not matched to a gene; V was cut back by 9 bases and J by 6 bases. CDR1 is ENHRY, CDR2 SYGVKD, per germline.

CDR3 DNA sequence: TGTGCTAGTGGTTTGGTGATTGGGGGATCCGGGGAGCTGTTTTTT. Translation: CASGLVIGGSGELFF. The chain is built from TRBV12-5 and TRBJ2-2; D tentatively reads TRBD1 or TRBD2 (5 bases each). The V end lost 0 bases, the J end lost 6 bases, and 11 bases lay between the germline ends. Germline V CDR1 and CDR2: LGHNT, FRNRAP. CDR3 length: 15 amino acids. Using reference TRBV12-5 and TRBJ2-2 for the parts outside the CDR3, the full variable domain is DARVTQTPRHKVTEMGQEVTMRCQPILGHNTVFWYRQTMMQGLELLAYFRNRAPLDDSGMPKDRFSAEMPDATLATLKIQPSEPRDSAVYFCASGLVIGGSGELFFGEGSRLTVL.